This T cell receptor beta chain came from a study of vaccination and CD4 T cells after COVID-19. With 5 bases clipped from V and 6 bases from J, the junction kept 13 bases outside the gene matches. From germline, CDR1 is LNHNV and CDR2 YYDKDF (reference sequence). This CDR3 has 16 amino acids. Treatment noted: roughly 11-day PBMC culture with coronavirus spike peptide pools or control peptides (ViraFEST assay). Peptide pool stimulation in ViraFEST expanded antigen-specific T cells, whose TCRs were then sequenced. Per-well cultures of two million PBMCs received about 9.5 IU/ml IL-2 and around 10 ug/ml peptide pools. Relative to its sample, this clonotype is medium-sized. Its target is unknown. An Oncomine TCR Beta short-read assay was used to sequence the DNA from cultured CD4+ T cells. Scientists extracted genomic DNA from CD4+ T cells grown in culture. TCRdb analysed the PCR reads with MiXCR anew, one entry per CDR3 protein. The sample shows several thousand distinct CDR3 sequences, roughly 61% of them seen only once.

The rearrangement uses TRBV15 and TRBJ1-2, with 9 bases lining up with TRBD1. Sequencing was done on a sample of CD4+ T cells from blood, cultured in vitro. The TCR comes from a human donor who had recovered from COVID-19. The CDR3 coding sequence is TGTGCCACCAGCCCCCTACCGGGACAGGGCTCGGATGGCTACACCTTC. Its translation is CATSPLPGQGSDGYTF.